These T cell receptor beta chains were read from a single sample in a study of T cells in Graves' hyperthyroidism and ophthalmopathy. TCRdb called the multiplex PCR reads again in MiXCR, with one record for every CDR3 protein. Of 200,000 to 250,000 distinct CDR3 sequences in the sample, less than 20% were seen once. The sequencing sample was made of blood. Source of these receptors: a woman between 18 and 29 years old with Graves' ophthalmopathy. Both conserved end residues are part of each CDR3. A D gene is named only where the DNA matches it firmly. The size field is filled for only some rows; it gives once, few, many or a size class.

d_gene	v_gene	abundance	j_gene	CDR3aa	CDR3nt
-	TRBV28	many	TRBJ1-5	CASNSPGAGQPQHF	TGTGCCAGCAACTCCCCTGGGGCTGGTCAGCCCCAGCATTTT
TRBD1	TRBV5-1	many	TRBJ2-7	CASSQGQGFDEQYF	TGCGCCAGCAGCCAGGGACAGGGGTTCGATGAGCAGTACTTC
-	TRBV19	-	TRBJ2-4	CASSKGRQNIQYF	TGTGCCAGTAGTAAAGGCAGGCAGAACATTCAGTACTTC
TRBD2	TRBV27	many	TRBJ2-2	CASSLLPSGGAGELFF	TGTGCCAGCAGTTTATTGCCTAGCGGGGGGGCCGGGGAGCTGTTTTTT
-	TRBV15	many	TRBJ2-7	CATSKGHEQYF	TGTGCCACCAGCAAGGGCCACGAGCAGTACTTC
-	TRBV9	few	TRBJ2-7	CASSVGSSSSYEQYF	TGTGCCAGCAGCGTAGGATCTAGCAGCTCCTACGAGCAGTACTTC
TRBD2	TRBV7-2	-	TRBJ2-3	CASSPGGAGDTQYF	TGTGCCAGCAGCCCGGGGGGGGCTGGAGATACGCAGTATTTT
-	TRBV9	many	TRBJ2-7	CASSGGGSSAREQYF	TGTGCCAGCAGCGGGGGAGGAAGTAGCGCTCGCGAGCAGTACTTC
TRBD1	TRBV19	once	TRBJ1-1	CASRDRGSTEAFF	TGTGCCTCCCGGGACAGGGGTTCCACTGAAGCTTTCTTT
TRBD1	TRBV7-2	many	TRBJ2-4	CASSALRTGLAKNIQYF	TGTGCCAGCAGCGCCCTCCGGACAGGCCTAGCCAAAAACATTCAGTACTTC
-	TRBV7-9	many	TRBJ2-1	CASSQDTGYYNEQFF	TGTGCCAGCAGCCAGGACACAGGCTACTACAATGAGCAGTTCTTC
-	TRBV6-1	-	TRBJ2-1	CASRRRVRGGDYNEQFF	TGTGCCAGCAGACGCCGGGTCAGGGGGGGAGACTACAATGAGCAGTTCTTC
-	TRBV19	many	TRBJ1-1	CASRFGVNTEAFF	TGTGCCAGTAGATTCGGGGTGAACACTGAAGCTTTCTTT
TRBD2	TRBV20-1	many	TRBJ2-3	CSASGGLAGGRDTQYF	TGCAGTGCTAGCGGGGGACTAGCGGGAGGGAGGGATACGCAGTATTTT
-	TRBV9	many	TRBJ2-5	CASSVDQVSETQYF	TGTGCCAGCAGCGTAGATCAGGTCTCGGAGACCCAGTACTTC
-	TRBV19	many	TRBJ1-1	CASRPGPSWNTEAFF	TGTGCCAGCCGCCCCGGACCGTCTTGGAACACTGAAGCTTTCTTT
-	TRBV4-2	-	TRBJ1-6	CASSQEVREGNSPLHF	TGTGCCAGCAGCCAAGAGGTACGGGAGGGGAATTCACCCCTCCACTTT
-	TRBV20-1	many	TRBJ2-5	CSARDMGGQETQYF	TGCAGTGCTAGAGATATGGGCGGTCAAGAGACCCAGTACTTC
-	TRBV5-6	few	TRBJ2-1	CASSLLAPSSYNEQFF	TGTGCCAGCAGCTTACTAGCACCCTCCTCCTACAATGAGCAGTTCTTC
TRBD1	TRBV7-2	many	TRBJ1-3	CASSLTVQGVSGNTIYF	TGTGCCAGCAGCTTAACGGTACAGGGGGTATCCGGAAACACCATATATTTT
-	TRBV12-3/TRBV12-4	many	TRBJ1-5	CASSYSNQPQHF	TGTGCCAGCAGTTATAGCAATCAGCCCCAGCATTTT
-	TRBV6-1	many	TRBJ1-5	CASSGGGPFSNQPQHF	TGTGCCAGCAGTGGGGGCGGTCCTTTTAGCAATCAGCCCCAGCATTTT
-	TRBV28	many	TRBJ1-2	CASREGGGGDYGYTF	TGTGCCAGCAGGGAAGGGGGAGGTGGAGACTATGGCTACACCTTC
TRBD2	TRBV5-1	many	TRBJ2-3	CASSWPIAGGSTDTQYF	TGCGCCAGCAGCTGGCCCATAGCGGGAGGGAGCACAGATACGCAGTATTTT
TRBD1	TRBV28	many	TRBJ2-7	CASSFPTDRGGSYEQYF	TGTGCCAGCAGTTTCCCGACCGACAGGGGGGGGTCTTACGAGCAGTACTTC
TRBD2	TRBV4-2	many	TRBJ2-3	CASSQVGTSGKSTDTQYF	TGTGCCAGCAGCCAAGTTGGGACTAGCGGGAAAAGCACAGATACGCAGTATTTT
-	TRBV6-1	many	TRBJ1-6	CASNLGSVNSPLHF	TGTGCCAGCAATTTGGGGTCCGTTAATTCACCCCTCCACTTT
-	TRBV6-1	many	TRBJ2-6	CASSRGTLSSGANVLTF	TGTGCCAGCAGTCGCGGGACACTAAGCTCTGGGGCCAACGTCCTGACTTTC
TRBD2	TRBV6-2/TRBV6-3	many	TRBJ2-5	CASSYLSGEETQYF	TGTGCCAGCAGTTACCTCAGCGGGGAAGAGACCCAGTACTTC
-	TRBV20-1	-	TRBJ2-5	CSARLAQATQYF	TGCAGTGCACGGCTAGCCCAAGCGACCCAGTACTTC
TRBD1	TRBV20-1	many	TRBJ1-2	CSARPFGQGRGYTF	TGCAGTGCTAGACCGTTTGGACAGGGCCGGGGCTACACCTTC
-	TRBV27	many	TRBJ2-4	CASSFMGLGKNIQYF	TGTGCCAGCAGTTTTATGGGCCTAGGCAAAAACATTCAGTACTTC
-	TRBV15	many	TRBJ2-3	CATSHFGGRDIGTDTQYF	TGTGCCACCAGCCACTTCGGTGGAAGGGACATAGGAACAGATACGCAGTATTTT
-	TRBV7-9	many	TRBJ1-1	CASSLARQGVEAEAFF	TGTGCCAGCAGCTTAGCTAGGCAGGGTGTCGAGGCTGAAGCTTTCTTT
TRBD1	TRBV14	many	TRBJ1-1	CASSHWTGEAFF	TGTGCCAGCAGCCACTGGACAGGGGAAGCTTTCTTT
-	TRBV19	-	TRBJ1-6	CASSIGTTNSPLHF	TGTGCCAGTAGTATCGGGACTACTAATTCACCCCTCCACTTT
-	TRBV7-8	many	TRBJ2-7	CASSLTAIFSYEQYF	TGTGCCAGCAGCTTAACAGCCATATTTTCCTACGAGCAGTACTTC
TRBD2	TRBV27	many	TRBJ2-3	CASNLAGGNTDTQYF	TGTGCCAGCAATCTAGCGGGAGGGAACACAGATACGCAGTATTTT
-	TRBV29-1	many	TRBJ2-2	CSVDQGFVGELFF	TGCAGCGTTGACCAGGGGTTCGTCGGGGAGCTGTTTTTT
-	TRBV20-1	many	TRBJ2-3	CSAPAINTDTQYF	TGCAGTGCCCCGGCCATAAACACAGATACGCAGTATTTT